These 26 T cell receptor beta chains were sequenced from one sample in a study of blood T cells in healthy people across ages. A second PCR, run for about 6 to 11 cycles, used a sample-barcoded 5' primer plus a J-beta primer mix. MiXCR, run by TCRdb on the 5' RACE reads, gives a single entry per CDR3 protein. The sample comprises some 760,000 distinct CDR3 sequences, 20% to 25% of which are singletons, and 3.7% rests with the top ten. This same sample was also taken into another study, of T cells of mothers and their children.

Sequences were obtained from blood. The receptors here all came from a boy aged 5-17 years in good health.

There are a few counts of this clonotype. The chain carries TRBV9 and TRBJ2-7; tentative D call: TRBD1 (6 bases). The V and J ends lost 2 bases and 5 bases respectively, with 8 bases between them. Germline loops: CDR1 SGDLS, CDR2 YYNGEE. The CDR3 is 12 residues long. Here the CDR3 reads CASSVWGHEQYF. DNA for the CDR3: TGTGCCAGCAGCGTTTGGGGGCACGAGCAGTACTTC.

V is TRBV29-1 and J is TRBJ2-5, with D possibly matching TRBD2 (7 bases). Germline loops: CDR1 SQVTM, CDR2 ANQGSEA. The CDR3 covers 13 residues. The V end was cut by 1 base, the J end by 6 bases, with 12 bases between. CDR3 residues: CSVEGLGGQTQYF. Written as DNA, the CDR3 is TGCAGCGTTGAAGGTCTGGGGGGGCAGACCCAGTACTTC.

The chain links TRBV29-1 to TRBJ2-1; 10 bases align to TRBD2. The CDR3 consists of 17 residues. Trimming removed 0 bases from V and 9 bases from J; junction bases left unmatched: 14. The V gene's germline CDR1 is SQVTM and CDR2 ANQGSEA. CDR3 sequence reads: CSVEEGAGTSAASEQFF. The CDR3 DNA follows: TGCAGCGTTGAAGAGGGGGCCGGGACTAGCGCCGCGAGTGAGCAGTTCTTC.

This clonotype turned up a few times. The chain recombines TRBV20-1 with TRBJ2-3; D gene ambiguous. Looked up from germline, CDR1 is DFQATT and CDR2 is SNEGSKA (reference sequence). The CDR3 extends over 14 amino acids. V was pared by 5 bases and J by 2 bases, with 14 bases between. In DNA form, the CDR3 reads TGCAGTGCTGCCCCGCGGACCCACACAGATACGCAGTATTTT. Residues: CSAAPRTHTDTQYF.

This chain joins TRBV20-1 and TRBJ1-2, with 9 bases that match TRBD1. V shed 5 bases, J shed 5 bases, and the junction held 3 bases outside the gene matches. There are 12 residues in the CDR3. Germline CDR1 is DFQATT and CDR2 is SNEGSKA (reference sequence). This CDR3 reads CSAGTGTYGYTF. CDR3 DNA sequence: TGCAGTGCTGGGACAGGGACTTATGGCTACACCTTC.

The genes are TRBV12-3 or TRBV12-4 and TRBJ2-1; 9 bases fit TRBD1. The closer fit of TRBJ2-7 to the DNA end suggests the J call may be wrong. The CDR3 covers 15 residues. CDR3 DNA: TGTGCCAGCAGTTTGAACATCGGGACAGGGTACGAGCAGTACTTC. This codes for CASSLNIGTGYEQYF.

This clonotype was detected ten times or more. This sequence joins TRBV10-3 and TRBJ2-3; possibly TRBD1 for D (6 bases). Per the germline V gene, CDR1 is ENHRY and CDR2 is SYGVKD. This CDR3 has 16 amino acids. V was trimmed by 3 bases and J by 6 bases, leaving 19 bases between them. The CDR3: CAISESGDVIADTQYF. DNA of the CDR3: TGTGCCATCAGTGAATCAGGGGACGTGATCGCGGATACGCAGTATTTT.

The CDR3 DNA is TGTGCCAGCAGCCCGAACATAGGGGTCCCCGGGGAGCTGTTTTTT. This sequence encodes CASSPNIGVPGELFF. The V and J genes are TRBV7-3 and TRBJ2-2, with D perhaps matching TRBD1 (5 bases). Per germline, CDR1 SGHTA and CDR2 FQGTGA. The CDR3 consists of 15 residues. V gave up 5 bases and J gave up 6 bases, with 16 bases separating them. Full variable domain (rest looked up from reference TRBV7-3 and TRBJ2-2): GAGVSQTPSNKVTEKGKYVELRCDPISGHTALYWYRQSLGQGPEFLIYFQGTGAADDSGLPNDRFFAVRPEGSVSTLKIQRTERGDSAVYLCASSPNIGVPGELFFGEGSRLTVL.

The sample holds a few counts of this clonotype. This rearrangement joins TRBV4-3 to TRBJ2-7, with TRBD2 matching over 11 bases. J gave up 4 bases and V 1 base, and 3 bases lay outside the gene matches. Germline V CDR1 and CDR2: LGHNA, YSLEER. CDR3 length: 15 residues. The CDR3 region has the DNA TGCGCCAGCAGCCAAGGACTAGCGGGGTTATACGAGCAGTACTTC. Amino acids: CASSQGLAGLYEQYF.

V and J are TRBV29-1 and TRBJ1-2; 8 bases agree with TRBD1. The germline gives CDR1 SQVTM, CDR2 ANQGSEA. The CDR3 has 11 residues. Trimming took 5 bases from V and 8 from J; bases not matched to a gene: 4. Here the CDR3 reads CSVPTGDGYTF. The CDR3 DNA follows: TGCAGCGTTCCGACAGGGGACGGCTACACCTTC. Full variable domain (outside the CDR3, taken from reference TRBV29-1 and TRBJ1-2): SAVISQKPSRDICQRGTSLTIQCQVDSQVTMMFWYRQQPGQSLTLIATANQGSEATYESGFVIDKFPISRPNLTFSTLTVSNMSPEDSSIYLCSVPTGDGYTFGSGTRLTVV.

Comments on this clonotype: The junction departs from the called germline gene at one end, perhaps through a read error. The chain combines TRBV11-2 with TRBJ1-3; unclear D gene. Per the germline V gene, CDR1 is SGHAT and CDR2 is FQNNGV. This CDR3 spans 20 amino acids. The CDR3 DNA is TGCGCCAGCAGCTTAGATAAACAGCCCGAAGGACCTACCTCTGGAAACACCATATATTTT. Its translation: CASSLDKQPEGPTSGNTIYF.

This clonotype has a handful of counts. The chain employs TRBV27 and TRBJ2-1; possible D gene TRBD1, 5 bases. The CDR3 extends over 15 amino acids. V gave up 7 bases and J gave up 4 bases, with 17 bases separating them. From germline, CDR1 is MNHEY and CDR2 SMNVEV (reference sequence). The CDR3 nucleotides are TGTGCCAGCAACAACTGGCAGGGTCCATACAATGAGCAGTTCTTC. This encodes CASNNWQGPYNEQFF.

In this sample, this clonotype turned up a few times. The chain joins TRBV13 to TRBJ2-7; D could derive from TRBD1 or TRBD2 (5 bases each). CDR1 and CDR2 from the germline V gene are PRHDT and FYEKMQ (reference sequence). The V and J ends lost 4 bases and 5 bases respectively, with 15 bases between them. This CDR3 region has 14 residues. The CDR3 loop reads CASSYGTVDDEQYF. For the CDR3, the DNA is TGTGCCAGCAGCTATGGGACCGTAGACGACGAGCAGTACTTC. Complete variable domain (other parts from reference TRBV13 and TRBJ2-7): AAGVIQSPRHLIKEKRETATLKCYPIPRHDTVYWYQQGPGQDPQFLISFYEKMQSDKGSIPDRFSAQQFSDYHSELNMSSLELGDSALYFCASSYGTVDDEQYFGPGTRLTVT.

The rearrangement links TRBV7-9 to TRBJ1-5; D remains unclear. The CDR3 loop spans 16 amino acids. Trimming removed 1 base at V and 6 bases at J, with 16 bases between. Germline values: CDR1 SEHNR, CDR2 FQNEAQ (reference sequence). CDR3 bases: TGTGCCAGCAGCTTAGACGTTGGCGGACCAGGTCAGCCCCAGCATTTT. Translation gives CASSLDVGGPGQPQHF.

This clonotype has just a few counts. The J gene is TRBJ2-5, the V gene TRBV18, with D perhaps assigned TRBD1 or TRBD2 (5 bases each). CDR1 KGHSH and CDR2 LQKENI come from the germline V gene. V lost 5 bases, J lost 5 bases, and 18 bases lay in between. This CDR3 is 15 amino acids long. Written as DNA, the CDR3 is TGTGCCAGCTCAGCTCCGGGACGGCCCCTGGAGACCCAGTACTTC. Encoded protein: CASSAPGRPLETQYF.

The J gene is TRBJ2-1, the V gene TRBV6-1; D is unresolved. The CDR3 has 17 amino acids. Trimming cost V 0 bases and J 7 bases, with 19 bases left between them. The germline V gene encodes CDR1 MNHNS and CDR2 SASEGT. CDR3 in amino acids: CASSEAFWLSQFNEQFF. The CDR3 bases are TGTGCCAGCAGTGAAGCGTTCTGGCTCAGTCAGTTTAATGAGCAGTTCTTC.

The rearrangement joins TRBV5-1 to TRBJ1-4, with a weak D call TRBD1 (6 bases). Trimming shortened V by 0 bases and J by 7 bases, and 13 bases separated the two germline ends. Germline lookup yields CDR1 SGHRS and CDR2 YFSETQ. The CDR3 sequence is 15 residues long. CDR3 region: CASSLAGGLSEKLFF. CDR3 sequence (DNA): TGCGCCAGCAGCTTGGCCGGGGGGCTAAGTGAAAAACTGTTTTTT.

The V and J genes are TRBV12-3 or TRBV12-4 and TRBJ2-7; tentatively, D is TRBD1 (5 bases). The V end lost 6 bases, the J end lost 3 bases, and 21 bases lay between the germline ends. This CDR3 contains 16 residues. The CDR3 bases are TGTGCCAGCAGCTTAAAGAGACGCAGGGATCTCTACGAGCAGTACTTC. It translates to CASSLKRRRDLYEQYF.

The chain uses TRBV6-5 and TRBJ1-4, with unresolved D. This CDR3 contains 15 residues. Trimming took off 0 bases at V and 3 bases at J, with 8 bases between the two ends. Germline CDR1 reads MNHEY; CDR2 reads SVGAGI. The CDR3 loop reads CASSYSALSNEKLFF. The CDR3 DNA reads as TGTGCCAGCAGTTACTCGGCCCTCTCTAATGAAAAACTGTTTTTT.

In this sample, this clonotype turned up a few times. This chain connects TRBV6-1 to TRBJ1-1; D gene unclear. Germline V gene lookup returns CDR1 MNHNS and CDR2 SASEGT. Trimming took 7 bases from V and 4 from J, leaving 10 bases between them. This CDR3 is 12 amino acids long. The CDR3 protein is CASNDLGTEAFF. The CDR3 DNA follows: TGTGCCAGCAATGACCTGGGCACTGAAGCTTTCTTT.

The chain employs TRBV10-3 and TRBJ2-4; D might be TRBD1 (5 bases). Looked up from germline, CDR1 is ENHRY and CDR2 is SYGVKD. The length of the CDR3 is 14 residues. V dropped 9 bases and J dropped 0 bases, with 12 bases sitting between them. CDR3 sequence reads: CAIVTDIAKNIQYF. The DNA of the CDR3 is TGTGCCATTGTGACAGATATAGCCAAAAACATTCAGTACTTC.

J is TRBJ2-5 and V is TRBV20-1; D gene ambiguous. Germline V gene sequence: CDR1 DFQATT, CDR2 SNEGSKA (reference sequence). V lost 0 bases to trimming and J lost 4 bases, with 15 bases between them. The CDR3 sequence is 15 residues long. CDR3 sequence reads: CSARDIEIGGETQYF. The CDR3, as DNA: TGCAGTGCTAGAGATATCGAGATAGGCGGAGAGACCCAGTACTTC.

This chain uses TRBV9 with TRBJ2-1, with 10 positions matching TRBD2. Germline loops: CDR1 SGDLS, CDR2 YYNGEE. CDR3 length equals 15 residues. Trimming cost V 4 bases and J 1 base; bases outside gene matches: 2. CDR3 DNA: TGTGCCAGCAGCCATAGCGGGGGGTCCTACAATGAGCAGTTCTTC. Translating it yields CASSHSGGSYNEQFF.

This chain connects TRBV11-2 to TRBJ1-6; no firm D call. V was trimmed by 6 bases and J by 7 bases, leaving 10 bases between them. This CDR3 contains 13 residues. Germline-derived CDR1 and CDR2 are SGHAT and FQNNGV. The CDR3, as DNA: TGTGCCAGCAGTTGGAAGGCCAATTCACCCCTCCACTTT. It encodes CASSWKANSPLHF.

The V call is TRBV5-1, the J call TRBJ2-5; the match to TRBD1 covers 12 bases. This CDR3 has 15 amino acids. The ends lost 3 bases at V and 6 bases at J; junction bases unmatched: 6. Germline CDR1 is SGHRS and CDR2 is YFSETQ. Here the CDR3 DNA reads TGCGCCAGCAGCTCTCCGGGACAGGGGGCAAAGACCCAGTACTTC. Protein sequence: CASSSPGQGAKTQYF.

With respect to this clonotype: A read error may account for a junction end that differs from germline. The chain joins TRBV27 to TRBJ1-6, with a weak D call TRBD1 (6 bases). The V gene's germline CDR1 is MNHEY and CDR2 SMNVEV (reference sequence). The CDR3 consists of 13 residues. CDR3 nucleotide sequence: TGTGCCAGCAGTCTATCCGGGACATCACCCCTCCACTTT. Protein product: CASSLSGTSPLHF.